Listed here are 9 T cell receptor beta chains from one sample, sequenced in a study of regulatory T cells in long-lasting Graves disease. Time point noted: persistent/refractory GD, antithyroid drugs over 5 years with positive TRAb. The TCR library used RNA extracted from PBMCs. Building of the TCR beta libraries involved iRepertoire HTBI primers and Arm-PCR of CDR3 regions. Each CDR3 protein gets one entry after TCRdb re-called the multiplex PCR reads with MiXCR. The sample lists roughly 400,000 distinct CDR3 sequences, 20% occurring once. Specimen: peripheral blood mononuclear cells (PBMCs), collected when the disease was refractory, from a patient treated with antithyroid drugs. The receptors come from a female donor with Graves disease.

This clonotype was seen a few times. The rearrangement joins TRBV7-6 to TRBJ2-2; 7 positions match TRBD2. The CDR3 totals 15 residues. Unmatched junction bases numbered 5, after V lost 5 bases and J lost 2 bases. Germline assignment: CDR1 SGHVS and CDR2 FNYEAQ. In DNA, the CDR3 is TGTGCCAGCAGCCCATGGACTAGTAACACCGGGGAGCTGTTTTTT. This gives the protein CASSPWTSNTGELFF.

This clonotype has just a few counts. The chain employs TRBV7-9 and TRBJ2-1; 8 positions match TRBD1. Losses at the gene ends were 0 bases for V and 6 bases for J; bases not matched to a gene: 4. CDR1 is SEHNR and CDR2 is FQNEAQ in the germline V gene (reference sequence). This CDR3 comprises 15 residues. The CDR3 DNA reads TGTGCCAGCAGCTTAGCAGACAGGGGTATCAATGAGCAGTTCTTC. As protein: CASSLADRGINEQFF. Full variable domain (outside the CDR3, taken from reference TRBV7-9 and TRBJ2-1): DTGVSQNPRHKITKRGQNVTFRCDPISEHNRLYWYRQTLGQGPEFLTYFQNEAQLEKSRLLSDRFSAERPKGSFSTLEIQRTEQGDSAMYLCASSLADRGINEQFFGPGTRLTVL.

This clonotype was counted a few times. The gene calls are TRBV14 and TRBJ1-1; TRBD1 might be the D (5 bases). Germline-derived CDR1 and CDR2 are SGHDN and FVKESK. V lost 3 bases, J lost 12 bases, and 17 bases lay in between. The CDR3 runs 13 residues. The CDR3 region has the DNA TGTGCCAGCAGCCATACCCGGGACCACCGTTCTTTCTTT. It codes for CASSHTRDHRSFF.

This clonotype was seen repeatedly, ten times or more. The rearrangement links TRBV20-1 to TRBJ1-5; D not certain. Germline V CDR1 and CDR2: DFQATT, SNEGSKA (reference sequence). CDR3 size: 12 residues. Trimming took off 3 bases at V and 4 bases at J, with 7 bases between the two ends. The CDR3 DNA reads TGCAGTGCTAGCTTGGGGAATCAGCCCCAGCATTTT. This encodes CSASLGNQPQHF.

This clonotype was observed at least ten times. The rearrangement uses TRBV10-2 and TRBJ1-1; no firm D call. Trimming took 4 bases from V and 8 from J, leaving 8 bases between them. This CDR3 spans 11 amino acids. The germline V gene has CDR1 WSHSY and CDR2 SAAADI. CDR3 DNA: TGCGCCAGCAGTGGTGTCCAGGAAGCTTTCTTT. This translates into CASSGVQEAFF.

This clonotype was seen a handful of times. The chain recombines TRBV6-1 with TRBJ1-5; D is perhaps TRBD1 (5 bases). The CDR3 totals 13 residues. The ends were cut back, 9 bases at V and 4 bases at J, with 13 bases in the middle. CDR1 and CDR2 (germline): MNHNS, SASEGT. CDR3 sequence: CASREGQNQPQHF. In DNA, the CDR3 is TGTGCCAGTCGAGAGGGGCAAAATCAGCCCCAGCATTTT.

A note on this clonotype: At one of its ends the junction is not consistent with the germline gene, which may arise from a read error. V and J are TRBV28 and TRBJ1-1, with 8 bases fitting TRBD1. From germline, CDR1 is MDHEN and CDR2 SYDVKM. The CDR3 extends over 15 amino acids. CDR3 loop: CAGSLTRTGFTEAFF. The CDR3 DNA sequence: TGTGCCGGCAGTTTAACAAGGACAGGGTTCACTGAAGCTTTCTTT.

This clonotype was counted at least ten times. The V gene is TRBV2, the J gene TRBJ1-4; D is possibly TRBD1 (5 bases). Looked up from germline, CDR1 is SNHLY and CDR2 is FYNNEI. The CDR3 extends over 13 amino acids. The V and J ends lost 11 bases and 10 bases respectively, with 20 bases between them. In DNA, the CDR3 is TGTGCCGTATCGGGACCGAGGGAAGGAAAACTGTTTTTT. Protein product: CAVSGPREGKLFF.

Only a few counts were recorded for this clonotype. The chain joins TRBV7-2 to TRBJ1-6; D not resolved. CDR1 is SGHTA and CDR2 is FQGNSA in the germline V gene. The V and J ends lost 8 bases and 8 bases respectively, with 13 bases between them. The CDR3 has 13 amino acids. The CDR3 spells CASQVTEDSPLHF. As DNA, the CDR3 is TGTGCCAGCCAAGTCACGGAGGATTCACCCCTCCACTTT.